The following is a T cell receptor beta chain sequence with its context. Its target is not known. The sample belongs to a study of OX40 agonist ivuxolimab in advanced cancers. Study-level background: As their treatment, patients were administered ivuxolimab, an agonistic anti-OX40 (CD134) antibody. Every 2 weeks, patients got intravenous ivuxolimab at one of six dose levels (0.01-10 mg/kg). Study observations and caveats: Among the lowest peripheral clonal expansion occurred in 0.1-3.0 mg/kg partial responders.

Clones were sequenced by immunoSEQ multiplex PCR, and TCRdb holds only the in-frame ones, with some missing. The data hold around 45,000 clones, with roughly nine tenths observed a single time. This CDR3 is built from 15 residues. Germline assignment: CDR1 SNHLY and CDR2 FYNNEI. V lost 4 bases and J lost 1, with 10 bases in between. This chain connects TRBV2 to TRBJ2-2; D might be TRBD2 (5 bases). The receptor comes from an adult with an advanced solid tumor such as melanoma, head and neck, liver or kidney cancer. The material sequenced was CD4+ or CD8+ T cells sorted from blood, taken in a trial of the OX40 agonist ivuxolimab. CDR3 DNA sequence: TGTGCCAGCAGTGCCGCGGGTGAGAACACCGGGGAGCTGTTTTTT. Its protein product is CASSAAGENTGELFF.